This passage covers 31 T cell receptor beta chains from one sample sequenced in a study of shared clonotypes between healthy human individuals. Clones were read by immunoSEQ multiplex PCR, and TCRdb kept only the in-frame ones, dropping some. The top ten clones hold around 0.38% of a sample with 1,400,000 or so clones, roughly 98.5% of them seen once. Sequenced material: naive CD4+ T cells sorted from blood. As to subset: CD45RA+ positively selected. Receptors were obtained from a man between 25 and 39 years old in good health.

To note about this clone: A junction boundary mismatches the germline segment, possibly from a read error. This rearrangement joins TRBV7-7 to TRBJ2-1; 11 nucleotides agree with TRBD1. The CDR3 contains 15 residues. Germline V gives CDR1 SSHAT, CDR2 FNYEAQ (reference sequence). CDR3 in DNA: TGTGCTAGCAGCACAGCGGGACAGGGGGACAATGAGCAGTTCTTC. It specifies CASSTAGQGDNEQFF.

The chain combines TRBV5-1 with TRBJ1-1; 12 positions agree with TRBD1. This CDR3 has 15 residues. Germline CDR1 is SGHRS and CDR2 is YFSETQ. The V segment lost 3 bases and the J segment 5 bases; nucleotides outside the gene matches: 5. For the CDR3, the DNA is TGCGCCAGCAGCTCCAGGGACAGGGGGCAAACTGAAGCTTTCTTT. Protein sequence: CASSSRDRGQTEAFF. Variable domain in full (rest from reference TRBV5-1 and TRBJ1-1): KAGVTQTPRYLIKTRGQQVTLSCSPISGHRSVSWYQQTPGQGLQFLFEYFSETQRNKGNFPGRFSGRQFSNSRSEMNVSTLELGDSALYLCASSSRDRGQTEAFFGQGTRLTVV.

CDR3 protein: CASSYSEAYNEQFF. The CDR3 nucleotides read TGTGCCAGCAGTTACTCAGAAGCCTACAATGAGCAGTTCTTC. V usage is TRBV6-5 and J usage is TRBJ2-1, with D unclear. There are 14 residues in the CDR3. The V gene's germline CDR1 is MNHEY and CDR2 SVGAGI. The ends were cut back, 0 bases at V and 2 bases at J, with 5 bases in the middle.

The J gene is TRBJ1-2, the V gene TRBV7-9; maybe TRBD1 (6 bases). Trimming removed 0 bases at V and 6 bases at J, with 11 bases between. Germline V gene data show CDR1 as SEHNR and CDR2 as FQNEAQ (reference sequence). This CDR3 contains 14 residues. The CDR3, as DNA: TGTGCCAGCAGCTTAGCGCAAGGGGGTCATGGCTACACCTTC. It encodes CASSLAQGGHGYTF.

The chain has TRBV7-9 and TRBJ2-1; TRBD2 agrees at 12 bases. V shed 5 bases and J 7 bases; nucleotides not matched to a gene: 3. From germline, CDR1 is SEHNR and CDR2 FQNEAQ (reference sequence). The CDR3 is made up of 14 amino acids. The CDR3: CASSRLAGVNEQFF. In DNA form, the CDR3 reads TGTGCCAGCAGCAGACTAGCGGGAGTTAATGAGCAGTTCTTC. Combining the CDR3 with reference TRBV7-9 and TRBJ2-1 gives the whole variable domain DTGVSQNPRHKITKRGQNVTFRCDPISEHNRLYWYRQTLGQGPEFLTYFQNEAQLEKSRLLSDRFSAERPKGSFSTLEIQRTEQGDSAMYLCASSRLAGVNEQFFGPGTRLTVL.

CDR3: CASSESRLGRSYNEQFF. The CDR3 DNA reads as TGCGCCAGCAGTGAGTCTAGATTAGGGAGGTCCTACAATGAGCAGTTCTTC. The chain couples TRBV10-1 to TRBJ2-1; weak D call: TRBD2 (6 bases). The CDR3 loop spans 17 amino acids. V lost 0 bases, J lost 1 base, and 13 bases lay in between. Germline lookup yields CDR1 WNHNN and CDR2 SYGVQD (reference sequence).

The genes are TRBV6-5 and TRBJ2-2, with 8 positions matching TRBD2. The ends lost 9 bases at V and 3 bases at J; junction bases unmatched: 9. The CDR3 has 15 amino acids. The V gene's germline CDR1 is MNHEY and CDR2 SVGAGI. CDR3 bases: TGTGCCAGTCTTGCGGCGGGAGGATACACCGGGGAGCTGTTTTTT. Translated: CASLAAGGYTGELFF.

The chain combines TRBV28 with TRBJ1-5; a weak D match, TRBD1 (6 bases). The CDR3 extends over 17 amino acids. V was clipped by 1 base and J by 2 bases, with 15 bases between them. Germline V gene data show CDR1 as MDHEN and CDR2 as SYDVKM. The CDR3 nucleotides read TGTGCCAGCAGTTTATTACAACAGGGCCGGGGCAATCAGCCCCAGCATTTT. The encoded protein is CASSLLQQGRGNQPQHF.

The CDR3 DNA reads as TGTGCCAGCAGCTTAGCTGGGACTAGCGGAGCCTACGAGCAGTACTTC. Amino acid sequence: CASSLAGTSGAYEQYF. The V gene is TRBV7-2, the J gene TRBJ2-7; TRBD2 aligns across 11 bases. The CDR3 totals 16 residues. The ends lost 0 bases at V and 2 bases at J; junction bases unmatched: 3. Looked up from germline, CDR1 is SGHTA and CDR2 is FQGNSA.

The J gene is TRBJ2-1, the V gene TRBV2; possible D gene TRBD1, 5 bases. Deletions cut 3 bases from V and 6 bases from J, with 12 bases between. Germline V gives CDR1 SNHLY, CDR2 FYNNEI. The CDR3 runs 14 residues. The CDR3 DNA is TGTGCCAGCAGTGAGTCGGCAGGGTTCAATGAGCAGTTCTTC. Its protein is CASSESAGFNEQFF.

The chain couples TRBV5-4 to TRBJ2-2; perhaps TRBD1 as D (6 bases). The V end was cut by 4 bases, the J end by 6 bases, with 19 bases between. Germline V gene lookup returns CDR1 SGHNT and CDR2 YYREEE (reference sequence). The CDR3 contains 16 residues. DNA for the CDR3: TGTGCCAGCAGCAGGGATACACAGGGTTCCCCCGGGGAGCTGTTTTTT. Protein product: CASSRDTQGSPGELFF. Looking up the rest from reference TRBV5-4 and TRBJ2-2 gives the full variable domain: ETGVTQSPTHLIKTRGQQVTLRCSSQSGHNTVSWYQQALGQGPQFIFQYYREEENGRGNFPPRFSGLQFPNYSSELNVNALELDDSALYLCASSRDTQGSPGELFFGEGSRLTVL.

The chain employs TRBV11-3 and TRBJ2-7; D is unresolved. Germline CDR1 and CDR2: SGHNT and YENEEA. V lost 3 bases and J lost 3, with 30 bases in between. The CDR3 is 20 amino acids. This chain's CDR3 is CASSFVADDSSQDVIYEQYF. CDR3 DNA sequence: TGTGCCAGCAGCTTCGTGGCCGACGACTCCTCGCAGGATGTAATCTACGAGCAGTACTTC.

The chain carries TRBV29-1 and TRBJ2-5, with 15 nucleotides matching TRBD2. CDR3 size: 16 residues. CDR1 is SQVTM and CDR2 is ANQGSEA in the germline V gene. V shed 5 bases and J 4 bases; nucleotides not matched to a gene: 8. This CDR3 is CSVLGGLAGGGETQYF. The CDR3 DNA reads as TGCAGCGTTCTGGGTGGACTAGCGGGAGGGGGAGAGACCCAGTACTTC. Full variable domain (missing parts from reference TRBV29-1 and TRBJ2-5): SAVISQKPSRDICQRGTSLTIQCQVDSQVTMMFWYRQQPGQSLTLIATANQGSEATYESGFVIDKFPISRPNLTFSTLTVSNMSPEDSSIYLCSVLGGLAGGGETQYFGPGTRLLVL.

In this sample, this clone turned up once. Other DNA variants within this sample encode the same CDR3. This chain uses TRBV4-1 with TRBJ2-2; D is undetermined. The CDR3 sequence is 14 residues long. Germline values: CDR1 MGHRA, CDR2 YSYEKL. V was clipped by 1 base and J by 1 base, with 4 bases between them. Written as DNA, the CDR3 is TGCGCCAGCAGCCAAGGACAGAACACCGGGGAGCTGTTTTTT. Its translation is CASSQGQNTGELFF.

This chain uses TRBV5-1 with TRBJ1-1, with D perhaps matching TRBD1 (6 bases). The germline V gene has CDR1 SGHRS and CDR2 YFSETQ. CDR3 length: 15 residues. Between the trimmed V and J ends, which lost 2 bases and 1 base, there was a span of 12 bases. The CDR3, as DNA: TGCGCCAGCAGCTTATTACTGGGACAGAACACTGAAGCTTTCTTT. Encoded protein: CASSLLLGQNTEAFF.

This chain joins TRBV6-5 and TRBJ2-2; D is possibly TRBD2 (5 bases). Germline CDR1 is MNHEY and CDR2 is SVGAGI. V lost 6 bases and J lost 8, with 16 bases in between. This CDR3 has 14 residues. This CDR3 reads CASRIRTYVGELFF. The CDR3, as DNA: TGTGCCAGCAGGATACGGACTTATGTGGGGGAGCTGTTTTTT.

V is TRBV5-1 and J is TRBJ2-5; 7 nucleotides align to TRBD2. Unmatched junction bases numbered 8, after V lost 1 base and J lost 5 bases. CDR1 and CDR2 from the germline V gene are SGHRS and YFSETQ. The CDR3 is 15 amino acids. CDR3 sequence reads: CASSLNGRAFETQYF. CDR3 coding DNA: TGCGCCAGCAGCTTGAATGGGAGGGCCTTTGAGACCCAGTACTTC.

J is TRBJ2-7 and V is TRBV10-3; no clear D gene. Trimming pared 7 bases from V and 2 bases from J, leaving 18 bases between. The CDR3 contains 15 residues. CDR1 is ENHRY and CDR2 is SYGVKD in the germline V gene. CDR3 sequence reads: CAITAGEGKTYEQYF. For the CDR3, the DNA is TGTGCCATCACCGCAGGTGAAGGGAAAACCTACGAGCAGTACTTC.

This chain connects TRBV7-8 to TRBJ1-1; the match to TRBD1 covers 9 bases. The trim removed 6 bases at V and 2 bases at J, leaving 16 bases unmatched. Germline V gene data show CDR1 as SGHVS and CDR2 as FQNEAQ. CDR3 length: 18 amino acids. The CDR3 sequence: CASRTGQGFTIVNTEAFF. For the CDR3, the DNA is TGTGCCAGCAGGACCGGACAGGGGTTTACTATCGTAAACACTGAAGCTTTCTTT.

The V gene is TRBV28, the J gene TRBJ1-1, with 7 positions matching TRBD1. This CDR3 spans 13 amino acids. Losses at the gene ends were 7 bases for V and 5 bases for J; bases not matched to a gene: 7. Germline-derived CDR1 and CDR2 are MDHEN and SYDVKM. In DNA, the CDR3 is TGTGCCAGCAAATCAGGGGGGAGGACTGAAGCTTTCTTT. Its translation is CASKSGGRTEAFF.

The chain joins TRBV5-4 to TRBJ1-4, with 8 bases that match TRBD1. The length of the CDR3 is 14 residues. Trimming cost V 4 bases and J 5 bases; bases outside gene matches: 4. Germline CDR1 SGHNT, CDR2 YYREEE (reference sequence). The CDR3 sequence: CASSPDRGNEKLFF. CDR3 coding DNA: TGTGCCAGCAGCCCCGACAGGGGAAATGAAAAACTGTTTTTT.

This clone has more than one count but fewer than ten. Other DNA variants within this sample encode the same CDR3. CDR3 region: CASSLAGPYEQYF. The CDR3 DNA is TGTGCCAGCAGTTTAGCGGGACCCTACGAGCAGTACTTC. The chain links TRBV28 to TRBJ2-7; D possibly corresponds to TRBD2 (6 bases). The CDR3 runs to 13 residues. V shed 2 bases and J shed 2 bases, with 7 bases lying between them. Germline CDR1 and CDR2: MDHEN and SYDVKM.

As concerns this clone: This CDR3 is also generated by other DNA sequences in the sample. The CDR3 spells CASSPKGQETQYF. In nucleotides, the CDR3 is TGTGCCAGCTCACCGAAGGGGCAAGAGACCCAGTACTTC. The chain uses TRBV18 and TRBJ2-5; the D gene is possibly TRBD1 (5 bases). The V end was cut by 3 bases, the J end by 2 bases, with 7 bases between. Germline CDR1 KGHSH, CDR2 LQKENI. The CDR3 is 13 residues long.

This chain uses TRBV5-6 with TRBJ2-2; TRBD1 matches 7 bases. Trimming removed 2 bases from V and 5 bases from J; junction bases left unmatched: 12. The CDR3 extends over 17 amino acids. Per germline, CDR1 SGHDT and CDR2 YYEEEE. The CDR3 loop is CASSFTRQGRDTGELFF. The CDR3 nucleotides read TGTGCCAGCAGCTTCACCCGACAGGGACGGGATACCGGGGAGCTGTTTTTT. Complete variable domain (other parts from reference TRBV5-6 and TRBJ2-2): DAGVTQSPTHLIKTRGQQVTLRCSPKSGHDTVSWYQQALGQGPQFIFQYYEEEERQRGNFPDRFSGHQFPNYSSELNVNALLLGDSALYLCASSFTRQGRDTGELFFGEGSRLTVL.

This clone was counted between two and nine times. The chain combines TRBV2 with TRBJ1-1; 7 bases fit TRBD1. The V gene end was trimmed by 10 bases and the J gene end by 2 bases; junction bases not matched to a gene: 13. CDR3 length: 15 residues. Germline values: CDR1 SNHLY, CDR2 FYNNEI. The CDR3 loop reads CATRTGVALNTEAFF. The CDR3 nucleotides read TGTGCCACCCGGACAGGCGTCGCCCTTAACACTGAAGCTTTCTTT.

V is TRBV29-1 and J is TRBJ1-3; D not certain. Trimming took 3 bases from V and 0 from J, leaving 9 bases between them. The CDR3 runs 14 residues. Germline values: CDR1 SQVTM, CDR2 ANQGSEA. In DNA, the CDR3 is TGCAGCGTTGACCAGCTGCTCTCTGGAAACACCATATATTTT. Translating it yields CSVDQLLSGNTIYF.

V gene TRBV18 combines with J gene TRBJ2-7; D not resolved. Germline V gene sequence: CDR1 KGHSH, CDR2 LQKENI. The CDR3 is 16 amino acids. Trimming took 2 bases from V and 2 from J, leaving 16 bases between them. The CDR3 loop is CASSPDLHQKPYEQYF. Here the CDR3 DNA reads TGTGCCAGCTCACCAGATTTACATCAGAAGCCCTACGAGCAGTACTTC.

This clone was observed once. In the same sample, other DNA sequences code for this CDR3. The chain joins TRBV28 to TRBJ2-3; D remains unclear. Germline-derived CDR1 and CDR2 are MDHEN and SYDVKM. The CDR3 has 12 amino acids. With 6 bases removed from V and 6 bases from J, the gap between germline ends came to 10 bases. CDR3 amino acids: CASSPLRDTQYF. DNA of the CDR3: TGTGCCAGCAGCCCTCTCCGGGATACGCAGTATTTT.

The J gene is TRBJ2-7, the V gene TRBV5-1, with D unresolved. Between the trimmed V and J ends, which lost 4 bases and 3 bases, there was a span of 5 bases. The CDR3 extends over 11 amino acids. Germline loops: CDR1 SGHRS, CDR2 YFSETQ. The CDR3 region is CASSDLYEQYF. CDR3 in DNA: TGCGCCAGCAGCGACCTCTACGAGCAGTACTTC.

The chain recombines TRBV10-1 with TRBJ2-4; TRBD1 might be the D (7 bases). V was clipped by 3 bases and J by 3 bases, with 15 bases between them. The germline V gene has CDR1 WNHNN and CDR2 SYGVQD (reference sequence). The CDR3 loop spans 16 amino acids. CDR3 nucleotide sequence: TGCGCCAGCAGTGACCCGGGGGCAGGGGGCAAAAACATTCAGTACTTC. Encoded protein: CASSDPGAGGKNIQYF.

This CDR3 reads CASSLRLAEGAISSYEQYF. CDR3 DNA: TGTGCCAGCAGTTTACGGCTAGCGGAGGGTGCAATAAGCTCCTACGAGCAGTACTTC. The rearrangement links TRBV28 to TRBJ2-7; the match to TRBD2 covers 7 bases. Germline V CDR1 and CDR2: MDHEN, SYDVKM. V gave up 2 bases and J gave up 0 bases; unmatched junction bases: 16. The CDR3 is 19 amino acids.